This T cell receptor beta chain was recorded in a study of CD8+ T cells in alopecia areata. Study-level points and caveats: Against the mouse data, patients shared TCRs less clearly, possibly for HLA reasons. Scalp sample sequencing also detects resident alphabeta T cells of normal skin. Higher clonality and more expanded CD8+ clones appeared in lesional than normal scalp.

The researchers isolated CD4+ and CD8+ T cells from PBMCs by sorting. V was clipped by 5 bases and J by 3 bases, with 18 bases between them. This CDR3 has 15 amino acids. CDR1 and CDR2 from the germline V gene are SGHRS and YFSETQ. This clone was counted once. Its target is not known. Extraction of RNA preceded its reverse transcription into cDNA, which served as the sequencing template. Data came from immunoSEQ multiplex PCR; TCRdb stores just in-frame clones and leaves some out. The sample yields 130,000 to 150,000 clones, roughly 50% seen once. The sample taken for sequencing was CD4+ T cells sorted from blood. This receptor was taken from a human donor with alopecia areata. This rearrangement joins TRBV5-1 to TRBJ2-7; D unclear. The CDR3 spells CASRLVVPGDYEQYF. The CDR3 nucleotides read TGCGCCAGCAGGTTAGTCGTCCCAGGCGACTACGAGCAGTACTTC.